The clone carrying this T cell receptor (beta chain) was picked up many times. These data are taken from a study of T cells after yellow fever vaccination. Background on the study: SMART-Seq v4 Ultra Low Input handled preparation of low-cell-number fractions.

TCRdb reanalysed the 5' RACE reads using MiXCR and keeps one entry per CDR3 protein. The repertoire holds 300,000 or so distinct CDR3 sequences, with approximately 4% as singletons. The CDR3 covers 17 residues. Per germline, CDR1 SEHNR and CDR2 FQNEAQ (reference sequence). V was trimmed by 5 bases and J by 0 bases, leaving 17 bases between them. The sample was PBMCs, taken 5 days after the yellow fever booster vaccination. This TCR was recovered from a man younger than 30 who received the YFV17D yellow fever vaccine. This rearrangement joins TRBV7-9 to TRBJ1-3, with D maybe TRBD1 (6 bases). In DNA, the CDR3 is TGTGCCAGCAGCAGCCAAGGACAGCCGCGCTCTGGAAACACCATATATTTT. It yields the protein CASSSQGQPRSGNTIYF.